This passage covers 13 T cell receptor beta chains from one sample sequenced in a study of blood T cell repertoires in COVID-19. The repertoire was sequenced with immunoSEQ multiplex PCR; TCRdb's copy has only in-frame clones and lacks some. The table records a few hundred thousand clones, over 75% of them present only once. Source material: peripheral blood. Every receptor here comes from a human donor in a cohort sampled during active COVID-19.

On this clone itself: Other nucleotide sequences from this sample produce the same CDR3. This chain connects TRBV18 to TRBJ2-3; D may be TRBD1 (5 bases). CDR1 and CDR2 (germline): KGHSH, LQKENI. The germline V and J ends were trimmed by 6 bases and 3 bases, with 16 bases remaining between them. The CDR3 sequence is 15 residues long. CDR3 nucleotide sequence: TGTGCCAGCTCGTCAGGGTCGGGTAGAACAGATACGCAGTATTTT. It yields the protein CASSSGSGRTDTQYF.

CDR3 amino acids: CASSPELVNEQFF. In DNA, the CDR3 is TGTGCCAGCTCACCGGAACTAGTAAATGAGCAGTTCTTC. The chain carries TRBV18 and TRBJ2-1; the D gene is possibly TRBD2 (5 bases). Germline loops: CDR1 KGHSH, CDR2 LQKENI. Trimming took 3 bases from V and 7 from J, leaving 10 bases between them. The CDR3 runs to 13 residues.

CDR3 loop: CAGGDRQETQYF. The CDR3 DNA reads as TGTGCCGGAGGGGACAGGCAAGAGACCCAGTACTTC. The gene calls are TRBV6-5 and TRBJ2-5; 8 bases fit TRBD1. Germline loops: CDR1 MNHEY, CDR2 SVGAGI. The V segment lost 11 bases and the J segment 2 bases; nucleotides outside the gene matches: 4. The CDR3 consists of 12 residues.

There are a few counts of this clone. The gene calls are TRBV5-1 and TRBJ2-5, with D hard to call. From germline, CDR1 is SGHRS and CDR2 YFSETQ. Trimming took off 1 base at V and 5 bases at J, with 12 bases between the two ends. The CDR3 runs to 14 residues. In DNA, the CDR3 is TGCGCCAGCAGCTTGAGGTTAGCCGGTGAGACCCAGTACTTC. Encoded protein: CASSLRLAGETQYF.

The gene calls are TRBV30 and TRBJ1-3; 7 bases match TRBD1. The J segment lost 0 bases and the V segment lost 1 base, leaving 3 bases of the junction unmatched. This CDR3 has 15 residues. Germline-derived CDR1 and CDR2 are GTSNPN and SVGIG (reference sequence). The CDR3 here is CAWSETGPSGNTIYF. The CDR3 region has the DNA TGTGCCTGGAGTGAGACAGGGCCCTCTGGAAACACCATATATTTT.

Turning to this clone: Different DNA sequences within this sample yield the same CDR3. The chain uses TRBV24-1 and TRBJ2-1, with D tentatively TRBD2 (5 bases). The ends were cut back, 7 bases at V and 3 bases at J, with 6 bases in the middle. Per germline, CDR1 KGHDR and CDR2 SFDVKD. The CDR3 is 12 residues long. CDR3 protein: CATSRGYNEQFF. The DNA for the CDR3 is TGTGCCACCAGCCGGGGCTACAATGAGCAGTTCTTC.

The chain joins TRBV5-1 to TRBJ1-6; D gene unclear. This CDR3 spans 14 amino acids. Germline loops: CDR1 SGHRS, CDR2 YFSETQ. With 4 bases removed from V and 7 bases from J, the gap between germline ends came to 12 bases. The CDR3 DNA sequence: TGCGCCAGCAGCCCGGGTTCTCCCAATTCACCCCTCCACTTT. Protein product: CASSPGSPNSPLHF.

The chain uses TRBV19 and TRBJ1-2, with 10 positions matching TRBD1. Germline lookup yields CDR1 LNHDA and CDR2 SQIVND (reference sequence). The V segment lost 9 bases and the J segment 4 bases; nucleotides outside the gene matches: 8. This CDR3 is built from 14 residues. In DNA form, the CDR3 reads TGTGCCAGCAGGAGACAGGGGGCGATCTATGGCTACACCTTC. It encodes CASRRQGAIYGYTF.

The chain recombines TRBV19 with TRBJ2-2; D possibly corresponds to TRBD1 (6 bases). Trimming removed 7 bases from V and 2 bases from J, with 14 bases in between. This CDR3 contains 15 residues. Per germline, CDR1 LNHDA and CDR2 SQIVND (reference sequence). The CDR3 is CASMKQGINTGELFF. The CDR3 region has the DNA TGTGCCAGTATGAAGCAGGGGATTAACACCGGGGAGCTGTTTTTT.

The CDR3 protein is CASGLIPGQGTAPLHF. DNA of the CDR3: TGTGCTAGTGGTTTGATACCGGGACAGGGAACGGCACCCCTCCACTTT. The rearrangement joins TRBV12-5 to TRBJ1-6; TRBD1 matches 9 bases. Trimming at V came to 2 bases and at J to 11 bases, leaving 10 bases not matched to a gene. CDR3 length: 16 residues. Germline assignment: CDR1 LGHNT and CDR2 FRNRAP. Drawing the rest from reference TRBV12-5 and TRBJ1-6, the complete variable domain is DARVTQTPRHKVTEMGQEVTMRCQPILGHNTVFWYRQTMMQGLELLAYFRNRAPLDDSGMPKDRFSAEMPDATLATLKIQPSEPRDSAVYFCASGLIPGQGTAPLHFGNGTRLTVT.

The CDR3 coding sequence is TGTGCTGGGGGGACTGAGACACAGAGATACAATGAGCAGTTCTTC. The encoded protein is CAGGTETQRYNEQFF. The chain uses TRBV12-5 and TRBJ2-1; possible D gene TRBD2, 6 bases. Germline V lookup: CDR1 LGHNT, CDR2 FRNRAP. This CDR3 has 15 amino acids. V dropped 11 bases and J dropped 4 bases, with 21 bases sitting between them.

The chain carries TRBV6-5 and TRBJ1-2, with D possibly being TRBD1 (6 bases). V was shortened by 10 bases and J by 4 bases, with 22 bases between the two germline ends. Germline V gene sequence: CDR1 MNHEY, CDR2 SVGAGI. The CDR3 extends over 15 amino acids. CDR3 DNA sequence: TGTGCCACCTCTCGGCGGGGGGCCTCTTCCTATGGCTACACCTTC. This translates into CATSRRGASSYGYTF.

This chain connects TRBV14 to TRBJ1-1; no firm D call. Between the trimmed V and J ends, which lost 0 bases and 0 bases, there was a span of 11 bases. Germline V gene lookup returns CDR1 SGHDN and CDR2 FVKESK. The length of the CDR3 is 16 residues. CDR3 protein: CASSQEIGSLNTEAFF. The CDR3 DNA reads as TGTGCCAGCAGCCAAGAAATAGGGAGCTTGAACACTGAAGCTTTCTTT.